Below, one TCR beta chain is given with its context. What it binds is not known. TCRdb re-called the 5' RACE reads through MiXCR, storing one row per CDR3 protein. The sample shows about 60,000 distinct CDR3 sequences, almost 30% of them seen only once. Study observations and caveats: Tumor memory CD4+ T cell TCR gene usage was found to cluster with blood and lymph node memory CD4+ cells and with lymph node naive CD4+ cells.

The ends lost 4 bases at V and 2 bases at J; junction bases unmatched: 12. The CDR3 is 18 amino acids. Germline V CDR1 and CDR2: LGHNA, YSLEER. V is TRBV4-3 and J is TRBJ1-3; 9 bases align to TRBD1. The sequence came from a female donor with breast cancer. Sequencing was done on a sample of tumor-infiltrating naive CD4+ T cells sorted from the breast tumor. Subset meaning: naive CD4+ T cells, CD4+CD45RA+CD25-. CDR3 amino acids: CASSLGQGPRWTGNTIYF. The CDR3 DNA sequence: TGCGCCAGCAGCCTCGGACAGGGGCCACGTTGGACTGGAAACACCATATATTTT.